These 30 T cell receptor beta chains originate from one sample sequenced in a study of naive and memory T cell subsets. An equimolar mix of two oligonucleotides served as the beta constant-region primer for TRBC1 and TRBC2. TCRdb used MiXCR to reprocess the UMI-ligation and nested PCR reads, holding one entry per CDR3 protein. The sample holds roughly 140,000 distinct CDR3 sequences, about a sixth seen once. What was sequenced was naive CD4+ T cells from blood. The source is a human donor in good health.

The rearrangement joins TRBV24-1 to TRBJ2-3, with 10 nucleotides matching TRBD1. There are 15 residues in the CDR3. V lost 3 bases to trimming and J lost 5 bases; unmatched junction nucleotides: 4. The germline gives CDR1 KGHDR, CDR2 SFDVKD. In nucleotides, the CDR3 is TGTGCCACCAGTGATCGGACAGGGGGAAGAGATACGCAGTATTTT. It translates to CATSDRTGGRDTQYF.

This clonotype was seen only a few times. The V gene is TRBV28, the J gene TRBJ2-7, with D tentatively TRBD2 (5 bases). The CDR3 length is 13 residues. Deletions cut 6 bases from V and 0 bases from J, with 9 bases between. The germline gives CDR1 MDHEN, CDR2 SYDVKM. The CDR3 sequence is CASRAGNSYEQYF. CDR3 DNA: TGTGCCAGCAGGGCCGGGAACTCCTACGAGCAGTACTTC.

The chain has TRBV10-3 and TRBJ1-2, with 7 bases matching TRBD1. With V trimmed by 5 bases and J by 7 bases, 7 bases remained unmatched. CDR3 length equals 13 residues. CDR1 is ENHRY, CDR2 SYGVKD, per germline. The CDR3 DNA sequence: TGTGCCATCAGTACCGACAGGGCGGCTGGCTACACCTTC. The encoded protein is CAISTDRAAGYTF.

The gene calls are TRBV28 and TRBJ2-5; no clear D gene. Trimming pared 3 bases from V and 0 bases from J, leaving 5 bases between. Per germline, CDR1 MDHEN and CDR2 SYDVKM. The CDR3 extends over 13 amino acids. CDR3 sequence (DNA): TGTGCCAGCAGTTTCCTCAACCAAGAGACCCAGTACTTC. It specifies CASSFLNQETQYF.

This chain uses TRBV4-1 with TRBJ2-7; TRBD2 agrees at 16 bases. After removal of 3 bases from V and 3 bases from J, the junction contained 8 bases not matched to a gene. The CDR3 loop spans 18 amino acids. The germline V gene encodes CDR1 MGHRA and CDR2 YSYEKL. The CDR3 bases are TGCGCCAGCAGCCAGAAGGGACTAGCGGGAGGGCCCGGCTACGAGCAGTACTTC. Translated, it gives CASSQKGLAGGPGYEQYF.

The chain has TRBV30 and TRBJ2-5; D uncertain. V lost 2 bases, J lost 5 bases, and 12 bases lay in between. The CDR3 spans 13 residues. Germline lookup yields CDR1 GTSNPN and CDR2 SVGIG (reference sequence). The CDR3 is CAWSTIGFETQYF. CDR3 nucleotide sequence: TGTGCCTGGAGTACTATTGGGTTCGAGACCCAGTACTTC. The full variable domain, in which reference TRBV30 and TRBJ2-5 provide the parts outside the CDR3, is SQTIHQWPATLVQPVGSPLSLECTVEGTSNPNLYWYRQAAGRGLQLLFYSVGIGQISSEVPQNLSASRPQDRQFILSSKKLLLSDSGFYLCAWSTIGFETQYFGPGTRLLVL.

The chain combines TRBV24-1 with TRBJ2-3; the D is unclear. The CDR3 loop spans 14 amino acids. CDR1 and CDR2 (germline): KGHDR, SFDVKD. V was trimmed by 4 bases and J by 2 bases, leaving 9 bases between them. The CDR3 spells CATSDRAYTDTQYF. For the CDR3, the DNA is TGTGCCACCAGTGACCGGGCCTACACAGATACGCAGTATTTT.

This clonotype was detected a few times. V is TRBV7-3 and J is TRBJ2-3, with D unresolved. The germline V and J ends were trimmed by 3 bases and 2 bases, with 12 bases remaining between them. Germline V lookup: CDR1 SGHTA, CDR2 FQGTGA. The CDR3 has 15 amino acids. The CDR3 sequence is CASSFQGVATDTQYF. CDR3 sequence (DNA): TGTGCCAGCAGCTTCCAAGGCGTCGCCACAGATACGCAGTATTTT.

The J gene is TRBJ2-3, the V gene TRBV4-2; 10 nucleotides line up with TRBD2. The J segment lost 0 bases and the V segment lost 4 bases, leaving 1 base of the junction unmatched. Per the germline V gene, CDR1 is LGHNA and CDR2 is YNFKEQ. The CDR3 loop spans 15 amino acids. The DNA for the CDR3 is TGTGCCAGCAGCCCGACTAGCGGGAGCACAGATACGCAGTATTTT. Residues: CASSPTSGSTDTQYF.

This clonotype was counted a few times. The gene calls are TRBV6-5 and TRBJ1-4, with 8 bases that match TRBD1. This CDR3 has 15 amino acids. In germline, CDR1 is MNHEY, CDR2 SVGAGI. Trimming cost V 5 bases and J 7 bases; bases outside gene matches: 9. For the CDR3, the DNA is TGTGCCAGCAGTCTCGGACAGGGAAGAAGTGAAAAACTGTTTTTT. Translation: CASSLGQGRSEKLFF.

This chain uses TRBV7-2 with TRBJ1-5, with TRBD1 as a possible D gene (5 bases). Germline CDR1 reads SGHTA; CDR2 reads FQGNSA. The CDR3 spans 14 residues. Between the trimmed V and J ends, which lost 5 bases and 5 bases, there was a span of 13 bases. The CDR3 loop reads CASSPGTAHQPQHF. CDR3 in DNA: TGTGCCAGCAGCCCGGGGACCGCTCATCAGCCCCAGCATTTT.

J is TRBJ2-5 and V is TRBV10-3, with 12 nucleotides matching TRBD2. The CDR3 runs 15 residues. V lost 6 bases to trimming and J lost 5 bases; unmatched junction nucleotides: 7. Germline loops: CDR1 ENHRY, CDR2 SYGVKD. The CDR3 DNA is TGTGCCATCAGCGAAGGACTAGCGGGACGGGAGACCCAGTACTTC. Translation: CAISEGLAGRETQYF.

In its sample, this clonotype was seen a few times. The J gene is TRBJ2-1, the V gene TRBV29-1, with no clear D. Germline V gene lookup returns CDR1 SQVTM and CDR2 ANQGSEA. There are 12 residues in the CDR3. Trimming stripped 7 bases from V and 4 bases from J, with 11 bases between. The CDR3 nucleotides read TGCAGCGGGGGAAGAGAGTACAATGAGCAGTTCTTC. As protein: CSGGREYNEQFF.

The gene calls are TRBV7-9 and TRBJ2-2; D is uncertain. The length of the CDR3 is 15 residues. Germline V gene data show CDR1 as SEHNR and CDR2 as FQNEAQ (reference sequence). V was shortened by 5 bases and J by 4 bases, with 14 bases between the two germline ends. The CDR3 here is CASSASNRSTGELFF. The CDR3 DNA reads as TGTGCCAGCAGCGCCAGCAACAGAAGCACCGGGGAGCTGTTTTTT.

V is TRBV29-1 and J is TRBJ2-1, with 11 bases aligning to TRBD2. Per the germline V gene, CDR1 is SQVTM and CDR2 is ANQGSEA. CDR3 length: 17 residues. The junction had 20 bases not matched to a gene; V was cut back by 6 bases and J by 10 bases. CDR3 amino acids: CSVRTEDSGRAWSEQFF. In DNA form, the CDR3 reads TGCAGCGTCCGCACCGAGGATAGCGGGAGGGCTTGGTCGGAGCAGTTCTTC.

This clonotype was seen at least ten times. The V and J genes are TRBV6-1 and TRBJ2-1; no clear D. From germline, CDR1 is MNHNS and CDR2 SASEGT. CDR3 length: 11 residues. The V end was cut by 6 bases, the J end by 14 bases, with 14 bases between. CDR3 sequence (DNA): TGTGCCAGCAGCTTGGAGACTCGTGAGTTCTTC. This gives the protein CASSLETREFF.

J is TRBJ1-5 and V is TRBV3-1, with a possible D match to TRBD1 (6 bases). The CDR3 is made up of 16 amino acids. The ends were cut back, 0 bases at V and 4 bases at J, with 13 bases in the middle. The V gene's germline CDR1 is LGHDT and CDR2 YNNKEL (reference sequence). Here the CDR3 DNA reads TGTGCCAGCAGCCAAGATCTGGGGGCGGGAAATCAGCCCCAGCATTTT. Residues: CASSQDLGAGNQPQHF.

This clonotype was counted at least ten times. V and J are TRBV15 and TRBJ2-7; D not resolved. Trimming shortened V by 5 bases and J by 3 bases, and 8 bases separated the two germline ends. CDR1 and CDR2 from the germline V gene are LNHNV and YYDKDF (reference sequence). This CDR3 contains 12 residues. In nucleotides, the CDR3 is TGTGCCACCAGCCAGGACGGCTACGAGCAGTACTTC. Its translation is CATSQDGYEQYF.

The V gene is TRBV29-1, the J gene TRBJ2-4; no clear D gene. CDR3 length equals 14 residues. V lost 6 bases, J lost 5 bases, and 17 bases lay in between. From germline, CDR1 is SQVTM and CDR2 ANQGSEA. The CDR3 DNA sequence: TGCAGCGTCCGGTCCCTCGGGCGAGAAAACATTCAGTACTTC. This codes for CSVRSLGRENIQYF. The whole variable domain, filled in from reference TRBV29-1 and TRBJ2-4, reads SAVISQKPSRDICQRGTSLTIQCQVDSQVTMMFWYRQQPGQSLTLIATANQGSEATYESGFVIDKFPISRPNLTFSTLTVSNMSPEDSSIYLCSVRSLGRENIQYFGAGTRLSVL.

The chain joins TRBV27 to TRBJ1-2; D may be TRBD1 (6 bases). V gave up 2 bases and J gave up 4 bases, with 23 bases separating them. Germline V gene sequence: CDR1 MNHEY, CDR2 SMNVEV (reference sequence). The CDR3 is 18 amino acids. In DNA form, the CDR3 reads TGTGCCAGCAGTTTAACGGGCTTTAGTCAGGGGACAAGCTATGGCTACACCTTC. Its protein product is CASSLTGFSQGTSYGYTF.

This clonotype has more than one count but fewer than ten. The chain combines TRBV7-2 with TRBJ2-3; no firm D call. The V and J ends lost 1 base and 2 bases respectively, with 10 bases between them. From germline, CDR1 is SGHTA and CDR2 FQGNSA. The CDR3 has 15 amino acids. The CDR3 is CASSLEQLHTDTQYF. As DNA, the CDR3 is TGTGCCAGCAGCTTAGAGCAGCTACACACAGATACGCAGTATTTT.

This sequence joins TRBV28 and TRBJ2-7; D is uncertain. CDR1 and CDR2 (germline): MDHEN, SYDVKM. The CDR3 sequence is 10 residues long. Trimming shortened V by 5 bases and J by 5 bases, and 4 bases separated the two germline ends. The CDR3 reads CASSSNEQYF. Here the CDR3 DNA reads TGTGCCAGCAGTAGCAACGAGCAGTACTTC.

This clonotype has just a few counts. CDR3: CSVLPSGSHEQYF. In nucleotides, the CDR3 is TGCAGCGTGTTACCTAGCGGGAGTCACGAGCAGTACTTC. V gene TRBV29-1 combines with J gene TRBJ2-7; 10 bases match TRBD2. Losses at the gene ends were 6 bases for V and 5 bases for J; bases not matched to a gene: 7. There are 13 residues in the CDR3. Germline CDR1 reads SQVTM; CDR2 reads ANQGSEA.

This clonotype has only a few counts. This sequence joins TRBV7-9 and TRBJ2-7; maybe TRBD2 (6 bases). CDR3 length: 14 residues. Germline V gene data show CDR1 as SEHNR and CDR2 as FQNEAQ (reference sequence). V lost 3 bases and J 3 bases, leaving 12 bases between the germline ends. The CDR3: CASSFTDGSYEQYF. CDR3 DNA: TGTGCCAGCAGCTTCACCGACGGGAGCTACGAGCAGTACTTC.

This clonotype was counted only a few times. The V call is TRBV6-6, the J call TRBJ2-7; the match to TRBD2 covers 13 bases. The V gene end was trimmed by 6 bases and the J gene end by 7 bases; junction bases not matched to a gene: 12. The germline gives CDR1 MNHNY, CDR2 SVGAGI (reference sequence). The CDR3 is 16 amino acids. The chain's CDR3 is CASSPPGLAGEGEQYF. The DNA of the CDR3 is TGTGCCAGCAGCCCCCCTGGACTAGCGGGAGAGGGGGAGCAGTACTTC.

The rearrangement uses TRBV12-3 or TRBV12-4 and TRBJ2-7; 8 bases line up with TRBD2. The CDR3 contains 14 residues. The J segment lost 2 bases and the V segment lost 2 bases, leaving 2 bases of the junction unmatched. The CDR3 DNA reads as TGTGCCAGCAGTTTAAGGGGACTAGCCTACGAGCAGTACTTC. Translated: CASSLRGLAYEQYF.

The rearrangement links TRBV3-1 to TRBJ1-2, with no clear D. CDR3 length equals 16 residues. V was trimmed by 1 base and J by 6 bases, leaving 18 bases between them. Germline CDR1 and CDR2: LGHDT and YNNKEL (reference sequence). DNA for the CDR3: TGTGCCAGCAGCCAAGTCCCGGAGCAAATTGGCCATGGCTACACCTTC. This translates into CASSQVPEQIGHGYTF.

This clonotype was observed a handful of times. The V and J genes are TRBV12-3 or TRBV12-4 and TRBJ2-1; 7 nucleotides match TRBD2. The CDR3 totals 14 residues. With 9 bases clipped from V and 3 bases from J, the junction kept 8 bases outside the gene matches. The CDR3 DNA reads as TGTGCCAGTTCTTCGTCTAGCGGCTACAATGAGCAGTTCTTC. It is translated as CASSSSSGYNEQFF.

A few counts support this clonotype. The chain links TRBV19 to TRBJ2-1; D unclear. The V end was cut by 3 bases, the J end by 4 bases, with 10 bases between. Per germline, CDR1 LNHDA and CDR2 SQIVND (reference sequence). The CDR3 runs to 14 residues. CDR3 sequence: CASSIQAGYNEQFF. CDR3 nucleotides: TGTGCCAGTAGTATCCAGGCAGGTTACAATGAGCAGTTCTTC.

The chain is built from TRBV5-6 and TRBJ2-7, with unresolved D. The V and J ends lost 3 bases and 1 base respectively, with 11 bases between them. The CDR3 consists of 14 residues. Germline V gene lookup returns CDR1 SGHDT and CDR2 YYEEEE. Here the CDR3 DNA reads TGTGCCAGCAGCTCCGGGCGGCAGTCCTACGAGCAGTACTTC. Amino acids: CASSSGRQSYEQYF. Full variable domain (missing parts from reference TRBV5-6 and TRBJ2-7): DAGVTQSPTHLIKTRGQQVTLRCSPKSGHDTVSWYQQALGQGPQFIFQYYEEEERQRGNFPDRFSGHQFPNYSSELNVNALLLGDSALYLCASSSGRQSYEQYFGPGTRLTVT.